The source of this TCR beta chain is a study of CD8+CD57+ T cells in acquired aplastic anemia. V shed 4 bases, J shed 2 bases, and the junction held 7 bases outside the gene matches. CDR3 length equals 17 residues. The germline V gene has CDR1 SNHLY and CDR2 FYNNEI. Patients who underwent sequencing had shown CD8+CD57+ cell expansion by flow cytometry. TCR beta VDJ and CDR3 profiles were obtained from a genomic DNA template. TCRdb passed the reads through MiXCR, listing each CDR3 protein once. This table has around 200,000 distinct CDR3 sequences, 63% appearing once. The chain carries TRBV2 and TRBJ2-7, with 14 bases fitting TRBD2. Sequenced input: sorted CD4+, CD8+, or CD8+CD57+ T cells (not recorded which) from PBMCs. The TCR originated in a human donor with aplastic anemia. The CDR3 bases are TGTGCCAGCAGTGGGGGACTAGCGGGAGACCCCACCTACGAGCAGTACTTC. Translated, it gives CASSGGLAGDPTYEQYF.